The present T cell receptor beta chain was sequenced within a study of blood T cell repertoires in COVID-19. On the study more broadly: From the United States, Italy and Spain came samples of acute and convalescent COVID-19. In each case, the material was cDNA or gDNA derived from T cells, B-cell-depleted T cells, or PBMCs.

Per the authors' pipeline: Amplified reference gene primers provided the basis for estimating nucleated cell counts. Only in-frame clones appear in the TCRdb table, and some are missing; sequencing was by immunoSEQ multiplex PCR. V, J and clone size are taken as reported in that table, and D and trimming were inferred from the DNA itself. The sample lists around 100,000 clones; 85% to 90% were seen once. Trimming left V 3 bases short and J 8 bases short, with 13 bases between. CDR3 length: 13 amino acids. This sequence was found in a woman aged 80 or older with acute or convalescent COVID-19. This chain links TRBV12-3 or TRBV12-4 with TRBJ1-2; TRBD1 is a possible D gene (5 bases). Sequencing was performed on peripheral blood. The CDR3 here is CASSFGGLIGYTF. The CDR3 DNA sequence: TGTGCCAGCAGTTTTGGGGGACTAATCGGCTACACCTTC.